Following are 23 T cell receptor beta chains from one sample sequenced in a study of graft-versus-host responses after intestinal transplantation. Only in-frame clones appear in the TCRdb table, and some are missing; sequencing was by immunoSEQ multiplex PCR. The table shows tens of thousands of clones, with roughly nine tenths occurring only once. What these receptors recognize is not known. The source was unstimulated CD4+ T cells sorted from spleen or lymph node cells, collected before intestinal transplant. These receptors originate from a human donor who received an intestinal transplant.

J is TRBJ2-3 and V is TRBV2, with 12 bases fitting TRBD2. This CDR3 is 15 amino acids long. Germline-derived CDR1 and CDR2 are SNHLY and FYNNEI. The V segment lost 2 bases and the J segment 4 bases; nucleotides outside the gene matches: 1. Here the CDR3 reads CASSELAGGPDTQYF. CDR3 sequence (DNA): TGTGCCAGCAGTGAACTAGCGGGAGGGCCAGATACGCAGTATTTT.

The chain links TRBV28 to TRBJ2-5; 10 positions agree with TRBD2. CDR1 and CDR2 from the germline V gene are MDHEN and SYDVKM. Trimming took 8 bases from V and 4 from J; bases not matched to a gene: 10. The CDR3 totals 15 residues. CDR3 sequence reads: CASGSGGAWGETQYF. The CDR3 DNA is TGTGCCAGCGGGAGCGGGGGGGCCTGGGGAGAGACCCAGTACTTC.

This chain links TRBV27 with TRBJ2-1; 12 bases agree with TRBD2. Trimming removed 6 bases from V and 5 bases from J; junction bases left unmatched: 8. There are 16 residues in the CDR3. Germline CDR1 reads MNHEY; CDR2 reads SMNVEV (reference sequence). The CDR3 loop is CASSPSGTSGHNEQFF. In DNA form, the CDR3 reads TGTGCCAGCAGCCCCTCCGGGACTAGCGGGCACAATGAGCAGTTCTTC.

This clone was counted once. V usage is TRBV20-1 and J usage is TRBJ2-1; no clear D. Trimming removed 7 bases from V and 8 bases from J, with 9 bases in between. CDR3 size: 10 residues. The germline V gene has CDR1 DFQATT and CDR2 SNEGSKA (reference sequence). CDR3 in DNA: TGCAGTGTGACCCGGGATGAGCAGTTCTTC. Protein sequence: CSVTRDEQFF.

V gene TRBV29-1 combines with J gene TRBJ2-5, with TRBD2 as a possible D gene (7 bases). Between the trimmed V and J ends, which lost 7 bases and 7 bases, there was a span of 19 bases. Germline V gene data show CDR1 as SQVTM and CDR2 as ANQGSEA. The CDR3 has 13 residues. DNA for the CDR3: TGCAGCGGGAACAGGGAGGGAACGCGGACCCAGTACTTC. Its translation is CSGNREGTRTQYF. The full variable domain, rest sourced from reference TRBV29-1 and TRBJ2-5, is SAVISQKPSRDICQRGTSLTIQCQVDSQVTMMFWYRQQPGQSLTLIATANQGSEATYESGFVIDKFPISRPNLTFSTLTVSNMSPEDSSIYLCSGNREGTRTQYFGPGTRLLVL.

The V gene is TRBV2, the J gene TRBJ1-4; TRBD1 aligns across 7 bases. V gave up 4 bases and J gave up 7 bases; unmatched junction bases: 3. From germline, CDR1 is SNHLY and CDR2 FYNNEI. The CDR3 extends over 13 amino acids. CDR3 DNA sequence: TGTGCCAGCAGTGGGCAGGGGGGTGAAAAACTGTTTTTT. Amino acid sequence: CASSGQGGEKLFF.

The J gene is TRBJ2-3, the V gene TRBV28; D is unclear. This CDR3 has 17 residues. From germline, CDR1 is MDHEN and CDR2 SYDVKM. Trimming cost V 4 bases and J 2 bases, with 19 bases left between them. CDR3 residues: CASSSPGSYGFTDTQYF. For the CDR3, the DNA is TGTGCCAGCAGTTCGCCAGGATCTTATGGGTTCACAGATACGCAGTATTTT. Filled out from reference TRBV28 and TRBJ2-3, the complete variable domain reads DVKVTQSSRYLVKRTGEKVFLECVQDMDHENMFWYRQDPGLGLRLIYFSYDVKMKEKGDIPEGYSVSREKKERFSLILESASTNQTSMYLCASSSPGSYGFTDTQYFGPGTRLTVL.

As concerns this clone: Other DNA sequences from this sample encode an identical CDR3 as well. The V call is TRBV5-1, the J call TRBJ2-5, with 8 bases matching TRBD2. Germline V lookup: CDR1 SGHRS, CDR2 YFSETQ. V lost 2 bases, J lost 2 bases, and 2 bases stayed unmatched. This CDR3 is built from 14 residues. CDR3 region: CASSLAGAQETQYF. CDR3 nucleotide sequence: TGCGCCAGCAGCTTAGCGGGGGCACAAGAGACCCAGTACTTC.

The chain uses TRBV6-6 and TRBJ1-2; 9 nucleotides line up with TRBD1. V was pared by 5 bases and J by 5 bases, with 3 bases of the junction left unmatched. The CDR3 is 13 amino acids. Germline V gives CDR1 MNHNY, CDR2 SVGAGI (reference sequence). DNA of the CDR3: TGTGCCAGCAGTCCGGACAGGGGTTATGGCTACACCTTC. Translated: CASSPDRGYGYTF.

The rearrangement links TRBV5-8 to TRBJ2-1; possibly TRBD1 for D (6 bases). The CDR3 consists of 15 residues. Trimming pared 0 bases from V and 4 bases from J, leaving 11 bases between. The germline V gene encodes CDR1 SGHTS and CDR2 YDEGEE. The CDR3 sequence: CASSLGGHNYNEQFF. The CDR3 coding sequence is TGTGCCAGCAGCTTGGGGGGACATAATTACAATGAGCAGTTCTTC.

The genes are TRBV5-1 and TRBJ2-7; tentative D call: TRBD2 (6 bases). This CDR3 is built from 14 residues. Per germline, CDR1 SGHRS and CDR2 YFSETQ. The V end lost 4 bases, the J end lost 6 bases, and 17 bases lay between the germline ends. CDR3 coding DNA: TGCGCCAGCAGCCCCATACGACGGGAGACCGAGCAGTACTTC. Translated: CASSPIRRETEQYF.

V and J are TRBV30 and TRBJ1-2; maybe TRBD1 (6 bases). Germline CDR1 is GTSNPN and CDR2 is SVGIG (reference sequence). V was shortened by 1 base and J by 4 bases, with 10 bases between the two germline ends. The CDR3 contains 13 residues. The DNA for the CDR3 is TGTGCCTGGAGTGCTGGGGGCTTCTATGGCTACACCTTC. This gives the protein CAWSAGGFYGYTF.

The chain joins TRBV7-6 to TRBJ1-4, with 8 positions matching TRBD1. This CDR3 region has 16 residues. J gave up 4 bases and V 5 bases, and 9 bases lay outside the gene matches. Germline loops: CDR1 SGHVS, CDR2 FNYEAQ. The CDR3, as DNA: TGTGCCAGCAGCCCTGGACGGGGACAGGTTAATGAAAAACTGTTTTTT. This translates into CASSPGRGQVNEKLFF.

About this clone: One junction end disagrees with the germline gene, perhaps due to a read error. As DNA, the CDR3 is TGTGCCAGCAGCCCCCTGGCCTCTAGCGGGGGCTCTCCTCACTTC. The encoded protein is CASSPLASSGGSPHF. V usage is TRBV7-8 and J usage is TRBJ2-7; TRBD2 matches at 10 bases. The CDR3 spans 15 residues. Per germline, CDR1 SGHVS and CDR2 FQNEAQ.

The J gene is TRBJ2-2, the V gene TRBV19; a possible D gene is TRBD1 (6 bases). Germline-derived CDR1 and CDR2 are LNHDA and SQIVND (reference sequence). CDR3 size: 17 residues. Trimming took 3 bases from V and 4 from J, leaving 18 bases between them. The CDR3 bases are TGTGCCAGTAGTATCGGGCTAGGGGGTTTTGGCACCGGGGAGCTGTTTTTT. Translated, it gives CASSIGLGGFGTGELFF.

The chain employs TRBV29-1 and TRBJ1-3, with TRBD1 matching over 9 bases. The trim removed 6 bases at V and 8 bases at J, leaving 11 bases unmatched. CDR1 SQVTM and CDR2 ANQGSEA come from the germline V gene. The CDR3 is 14 residues long. The CDR3 loop is CSVSSGTGQYTIYF. CDR3 nucleotide sequence: TGCAGCGTCTCTTCCGGGACAGGGCAATACACCATATATTTT.

Of note for this clone: The identical CDR3 is also encoded by other nucleotide sequences in the sample. This chain uses TRBV19 with TRBJ1-5; TRBD1 agrees at 7 bases. The germline V gene encodes CDR1 LNHDA and CDR2 SQIVND (reference sequence). The CDR3 length is 15 residues. The V gene end was trimmed by 6 bases and the J gene end by 0 bases; junction bases not matched to a gene: 5. The CDR3 is CASRPQGTSNQPQHF. In DNA form, the CDR3 reads TGTGCCAGTAGACCACAGGGGACTAGCAATCAGCCCCAGCATTTT.

V usage is TRBV28 and J usage is TRBJ2-1; weak D call: TRBD1 (5 bases). Germline-derived CDR1 and CDR2 are MDHEN and SYDVKM. The CDR3 has 14 amino acids. V dropped 7 bases and J dropped 7 bases, with 17 bases sitting between them. The CDR3 region has the DNA TGTGCCAGCACTCTGGGGCAGGGAAGGAATGAGCAGTTCTTC. This codes for CASTLGQGRNEQFF.

V gene TRBV6-5 combines with J gene TRBJ1-2; 8 positions match TRBD1. Germline V gene lookup returns CDR1 MNHEY and CDR2 SVGAGI. This CDR3 comprises 15 residues. After removal of 0 bases from V and 5 bases from J, the junction contained 5 bases not matched to a gene. CDR3 sequence reads: CASSYSRDRSYGYTF. The DNA of the CDR3 is TGTGCCAGCAGTTACTCGAGGGACAGGAGTTATGGCTACACCTTC.

The rearrangement uses TRBV5-4 and TRBJ2-7, with TRBD1 matching 11 bases. The CDR3 sequence is 15 residues long. V shed 4 bases and J 3 bases; nucleotides not matched to a gene: 6. CDR1 is SGHNT and CDR2 is YYREEE in the germline V gene (reference sequence). The CDR3 DNA sequence: TGTGCCAGCAGCCGGACAGGGGGCGCGAACTACGAGCAGTACTTC. Translation: CASSRTGGANYEQYF.

The table lists this clone with a count of one. The rearrangement links TRBV5-6 to TRBJ1-2; 7 bases match TRBD1. This CDR3 has 12 amino acids. The trim removed 2 bases at V and 8 bases at J, leaving 3 bases unmatched. Germline V gives CDR1 SGHDT, CDR2 YYEEEE. The CDR3 DNA reads as TGTGCCAGCAGCTTAGGCAGGGGGGGCTACACCTTC. Translating it yields CASSLGRGGYTF.

The genes are TRBV28 and TRBJ1-3; D remains ambiguous. CDR3 length: 14 amino acids. The germline V gene has CDR1 MDHEN and CDR2 SYDVKM. V was trimmed by 7 bases and J by 0 bases, leaving 10 bases between them. The CDR3 protein is CASTRPPSGNTIYF. CDR3 in DNA: TGTGCCAGCACGCGGCCCCCCTCTGGAAACACCATATATTTT.

V usage is TRBV28 and J usage is TRBJ1-2; D may be TRBD1 (5 bases). V lost 6 bases to trimming and J lost 5 bases, with 19 bases between them. Germline V lookup: CDR1 MDHEN, CDR2 SYDVKM. The CDR3 is 15 residues long. The CDR3, as DNA: TGTGCCAGCAGCAACCCGGGGGGGATTGGGTATGGCTACACCTTC. Translated: CASSNPGGIGYGYTF.